The 14 T cell receptor beta chains below come from one sample, sequenced in a study of T cells after yellow fever vaccination. TCRdb redid the calling of the 5' RACE reads with MiXCR, one entry per CDR3 protein. Here the sample spans 100,000 to 150,000 distinct CDR3 sequences, more than 6.5% being singletons. Sequencing was performed on CD4+ T cells sorted from PBMCs, taken more than 8 days after the first yellow fever vaccination. The source of these receptors is a man aged 18 to 35 who received the YFV17D yellow fever vaccine.

This clonotype was detected many times. The rearrangement links TRBV4-1 to TRBJ2-5, with a weak D call TRBD1 (5 bases). V was shortened by 7 bases and J by 2 bases, with 14 bases between the two germline ends. This CDR3 region has 14 residues. Germline CDR1 reads MGHRA; CDR2 reads YSYEKL. The CDR3 reads CASTQGIQQETQYF. The CDR3 bases are TGCGCCAGCACGCAGGGTATACAGCAAGAGACCCAGTACTTC.

Only a few counts were recorded for this clonotype. The rearrangement joins TRBV4-3 to TRBJ2-1; D unclear. The CDR3 extends over 15 amino acids. With 1 base removed from V and 0 bases from J, the gap between germline ends came to 7 bases. Germline lookup yields CDR1 LGHNA and CDR2 YSLEER. CDR3 protein: CASSQGTSSYNEQFF. For the CDR3, the DNA is TGCGCCAGCAGCCAAGGAACGAGCTCCTACAATGAGCAGTTCTTC.

This clonotype was recorded at least ten times. The V gene is TRBV5-6, the J gene TRBJ1-5, with D possibly TRBD1 on 6 matching bases. V was cut by 5 bases and J by 4 bases, with 10 bases left in between. Germline values: CDR1 SGHDT, CDR2 YYEEEE. The CDR3 spans 13 residues. CDR3 DNA sequence: TGTGCCAGCAGTAACCAGGGGAATCAGCCCCAGCATTTT. This codes for CASSNQGNQPQHF.

This clonotype was seen many times. The chain combines TRBV6-1 with TRBJ2-3, with no clear D. Between the trimmed V and J ends, which lost 2 bases and 6 bases, there was a span of 9 bases. CDR1 is MNHNS and CDR2 is SASEGT in the germline V gene. CDR3 length: 13 amino acids. CDR3 in amino acids: CASSEYLLDTQYF. The DNA for the CDR3 is TGTGCCAGCAGTGAATATTTATTGGATACGCAGTATTTT.

This clonotype was detected many times. V gene TRBV24-1 combines with J gene TRBJ2-7; perhaps D is TRBD1 or TRBD2 (6 bases each). Germline-derived CDR1 and CDR2 are KGHDR and SFDVKD. The CDR3 extends over 14 amino acids. Trimming shortened V by 2 bases and J by 6 bases, and 13 bases separated the two germline ends. Here the CDR3 reads CATSDSSGAGEQYF. The CDR3, as DNA: TGTGCCACCAGTGATTCATCGGGGGCGGGCGAGCAGTACTTC.

This clonotype was counted ten times or more. The rearrangement uses TRBV6-5 and TRBJ1-3; TRBD1 aligns across 8 bases. The CDR3 length is 16 residues. The trim removed 2 bases at V and 2 bases at J, leaving 5 bases unmatched. Looked up from germline, CDR1 is MNHEY and CDR2 is SVGAGI. The CDR3 sequence is CASSYMQGATGNTIYF. DNA for the CDR3: TGTGCCAGCAGTTACATGCAGGGGGCGACTGGAAACACCATATATTTT.

This clonotype was observed at least ten times. The genes are TRBV12-3 or TRBV12-4 and TRBJ1-4; possible D gene TRBD1, 6 bases. Trimming stripped 8 bases from V and 14 bases from J, with 18 bases between. The CDR3 has 12 residues. CDR3 DNA sequence: TGTGCCAGCGGGGTCTTGGGACAAAGTCTGTTTTTT. Translated: CASGVLGQSLFF.

This clonotype was picked up a small number of times. V gene TRBV4-3 combines with J gene TRBJ2-6, with D unclear. The V end lost 0 bases, the J end lost 0 bases, and 6 bases lay between the germline ends. The germline V gene has CDR1 LGHNA and CDR2 YSLEER. The CDR3 totals 16 residues. The CDR3 nucleotides read TGCGCCAGCAGCCAAGATCGCTACTCTGGGGCCAACGTCCTGACTTTC. Its protein product is CASSQDRYSGANVLTF.

This clonotype was counted ten times or more. The chain couples TRBV5-1 to TRBJ2-1; TRBD2 agrees at 12 bases. CDR1 is SGHRS, CDR2 YFSETQ, per germline. Germline trimming cut 5 bases from V and 1 base from J; bases unmatched to any gene: 7. CDR3 length: 17 residues. The chain's CDR3 is CASRSSGGAQSYNEQFF. CDR3 coding DNA: TGCGCCAGCAGGTCTAGCGGGGGGGCCCAGTCCTACAATGAGCAGTTCTTC.

This clonotype occurred many times. V usage is TRBV12-3 or TRBV12-4 and J usage is TRBJ1-2; D remains unclear. V lost 3 bases and J lost 5, with 10 bases in between. The CDR3 is 13 residues long. CDR3 nucleotide sequence: TGTGCCAGCAGTTTTTTAGGGAGGTATGGCTACACCTTC. This sequence encodes CASSFLGRYGYTF.

This clonotype was counted ten times or more. The chain uses TRBV9 and TRBJ2-3, with 10 bases matching TRBD2. Trimming cost V 2 bases and J 3 bases; bases outside gene matches: 6. CDR3 size: 16 residues. CDR1 SGDLS and CDR2 YYNGEE come from the germline V gene. As DNA, the CDR3 is TGTGCCAGCAGCGTGCTAGCGGGGGAGCGAACAGATACGCAGTATTTT. Translating it yields CASSVLAGERTDTQYF.

This clonotype has a count of ten or more. The chain combines TRBV5-1 with TRBJ1-1; possibly TRBD1 for D (6 bases). The germline V and J ends were trimmed by 0 bases and 4 bases, with 10 bases remaining between them. CDR3 length equals 14 residues. Germline-derived CDR1 and CDR2 are SGHRS and YFSETQ. CDR3 sequence: CASSLVGQGTEAFF. The CDR3 region has the DNA TGCGCCAGCAGCTTGGTGGGACAAGGCACTGAAGCTTTCTTT. Based on the CDR3 plus reference TRBV5-1 and TRBJ1-1, the full variable domain is KAGVTQTPRYLIKTRGQQVTLSCSPISGHRSVSWYQQTPGQGLQFLFEYFSETQRNKGNFPGRFSGRQFSNSRSEMNVSTLELGDSALYLCASSLVGQGTEAFFGQGTRLTVV.

There are many counts of this clonotype. The chain carries TRBV6-5 and TRBJ2-1; TRBD2 agrees at 13 bases. J lost 6 bases, V lost 2 bases, and 4 bases had no gene match. CDR3 length: 16 amino acids. Germline CDR1 and CDR2: MNHEY and SVGAGI. The CDR3 is CASSYVTSGGLNEQFF. The DNA of the CDR3 is TGTGCCAGCAGTTACGTGACTAGCGGGGGGCTCAATGAGCAGTTCTTC.

This clonotype showed up many times. V is TRBV5-1 and J is TRBJ2-1; the D call may be TRBD1 or TRBD2 (5 bases each). The CDR3 contains 13 residues. V was trimmed by 5 bases and J by 12 bases, leaving 18 bases between them. CDR1 SGHRS and CDR2 YFSETQ come from the germline V gene. This CDR3 is CASRTPPGARQFF. The CDR3 nucleotides are TGCGCCAGCAGGACCCCACCCGGGGCACGGCAGTTCTTC.